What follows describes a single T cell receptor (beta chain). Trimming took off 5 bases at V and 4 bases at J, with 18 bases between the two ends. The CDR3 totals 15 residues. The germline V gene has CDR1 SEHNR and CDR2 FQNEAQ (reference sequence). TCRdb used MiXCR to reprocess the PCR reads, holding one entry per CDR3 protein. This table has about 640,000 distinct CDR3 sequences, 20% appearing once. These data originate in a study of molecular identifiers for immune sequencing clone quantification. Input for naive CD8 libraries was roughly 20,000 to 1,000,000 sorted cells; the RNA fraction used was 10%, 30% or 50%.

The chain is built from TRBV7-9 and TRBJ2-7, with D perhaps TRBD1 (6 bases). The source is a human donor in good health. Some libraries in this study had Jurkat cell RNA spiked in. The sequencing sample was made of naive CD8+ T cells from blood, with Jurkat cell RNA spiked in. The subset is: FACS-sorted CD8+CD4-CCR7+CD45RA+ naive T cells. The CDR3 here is CASSPGYRVAYEQYF. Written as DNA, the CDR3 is TGTGCCAGCAGCCCAGGGTACAGGGTTGCGTACGAGCAGTACTTC.